This TCR beta chain was observed in a study of blood T cell repertoires in COVID-19. Looking at the study overall: From the United States, Italy and Spain came samples of acute and convalescent COVID-19.

Source study methods: By means of reference gene primer amplification, nucleated cell counts were estimated. The method was immunoSEQ multiplex PCR; TCRdb's version includes in-frame clones alone and lacks a portion of them. Clone size and the V and J calls come from that table; the DNA yielded D and trimming. The sample records some 60,000 clones, around 83% being singletons. V dropped 3 bases and J dropped 6; count of bases not matched to a gene: 10. In germline, CDR1 is ENHRY, CDR2 SYGVKD. The CDR3 loop spans 16 amino acids. By frequency in the sample, this clone is medium-sized. Seattle enrolled patients during active infection and tracked them longitudinally.

This receptor was identified in a man aged 50-59 years with COVID-19, enrolled during active disease. The sequenced sample consisted of peripheral blood. The V and J genes are TRBV10-3 and TRBJ1-5; 8 bases are shared with TRBD1. CDR3 residues: CAISDSPDRVGQPQHF. The CDR3 bases are TGTGCCATCAGTGACTCCCCGGACAGGGTGGGTCAGCCCCAGCATTTT.